The table lists the clone carrying this TCR beta chain with many counts. Its antigen is not known. The data originate from a study of T-cell reconstitution after alpha-beta-depleted transplantation in children. Regarding the study as a whole: Surviving recipient cells, namely T cells and thymic progenitors, were the source of high day-60 TCRbeta diversity in some patients. The authors attributed T-cell counts and diversity one year after transplant mostly to newly produced T cells.

V was pared by 0 bases and J by 2 bases, with 6 bases between. Germline values: CDR1 SGHKS, CDR2 YYEKEE (reference sequence). This CDR3 is built from 13 residues. The library targeted TCRbeta and was prepared with unique molecular identifiers. TCRdb reprocessed the PCR reads with MiXCR, giving one entry per CDR3 protein. The sample contains 65,000 to 75,000 distinct CDR3 sequences, 4.9% of which appear only once. V and J are TRBV5-5 and TRBJ2-7; D is possibly TRBD1 or TRBD2 (5 bases each). This receptor was taken from a boy under three years old who had a stem cell transplant for acute myeloid leukemia, so the T cells may come from the graft donor. This sample comprised PBMCs, mostly from graft donor cells, obtained 180 days after TCRalphabeta/CD19-depleted stem cell transplant. The CDR3 region is CASSLGDPYEQYF. DNA of the CDR3: TGTGCCAGCAGCTTGGGGGACCCCTACGAGCAGTACTTC. Complete variable domain (other parts from reference TRBV5-5 and TRBJ2-7): DAGVTQSPTHLIKTRGQQVTLRCSPISGHKSVSWYQQVLGQGPQFIFQYYEKEERGRGNFPDRFSARQFPNYSSELNVNALLLGDSALYLCASSLGDPYEQYFGPGTRLTVT.